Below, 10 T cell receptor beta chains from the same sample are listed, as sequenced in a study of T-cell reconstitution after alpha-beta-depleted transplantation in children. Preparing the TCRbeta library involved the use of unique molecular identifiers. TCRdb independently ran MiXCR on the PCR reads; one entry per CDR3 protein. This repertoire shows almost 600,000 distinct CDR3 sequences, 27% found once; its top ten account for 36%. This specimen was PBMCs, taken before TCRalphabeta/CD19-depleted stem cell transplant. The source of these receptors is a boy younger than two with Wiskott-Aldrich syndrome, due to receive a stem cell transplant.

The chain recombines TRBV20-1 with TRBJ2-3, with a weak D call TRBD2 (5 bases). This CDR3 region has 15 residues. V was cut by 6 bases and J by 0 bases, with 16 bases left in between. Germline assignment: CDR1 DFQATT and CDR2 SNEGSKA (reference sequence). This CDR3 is CSAKAPTRSTDTQYF. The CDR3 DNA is TGCAGTGCCAAGGCCCCTACTAGAAGCACAGATACGCAGTATTTT.

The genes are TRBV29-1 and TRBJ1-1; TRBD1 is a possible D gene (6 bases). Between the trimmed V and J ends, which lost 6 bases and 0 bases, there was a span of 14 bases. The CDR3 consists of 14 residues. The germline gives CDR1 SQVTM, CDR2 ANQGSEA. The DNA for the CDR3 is TGCAGCGTGCCCGGACAGCCAATGAACACTGAAGCTTTCTTT. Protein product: CSVPGQPMNTEAFF.

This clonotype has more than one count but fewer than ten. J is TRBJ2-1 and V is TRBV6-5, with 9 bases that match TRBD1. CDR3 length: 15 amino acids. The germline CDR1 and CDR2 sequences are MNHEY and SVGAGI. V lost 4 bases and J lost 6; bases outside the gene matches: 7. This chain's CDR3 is CASSSDQGQGNEQFF. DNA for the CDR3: TGTGCCAGCAGTTCGGATCAGGGACAGGGCAATGAGCAGTTCTTC.

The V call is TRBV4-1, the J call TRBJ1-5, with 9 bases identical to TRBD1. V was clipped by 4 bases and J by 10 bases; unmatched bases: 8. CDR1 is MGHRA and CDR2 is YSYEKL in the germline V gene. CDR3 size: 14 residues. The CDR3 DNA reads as TGCGCCAGCAGCCCCGGACAGGGGAGGGCTCCCCAGCATTTT. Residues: CASSPGQGRAPQHF.

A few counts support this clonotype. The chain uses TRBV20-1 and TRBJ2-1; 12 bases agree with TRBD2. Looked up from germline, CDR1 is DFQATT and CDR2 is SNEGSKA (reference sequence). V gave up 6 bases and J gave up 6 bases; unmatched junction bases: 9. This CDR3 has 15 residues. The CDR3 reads CSADLRLAGVNEQFF. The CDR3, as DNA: TGCAGTGCCGACTTAAGACTAGCGGGAGTCAATGAGCAGTTCTTC.

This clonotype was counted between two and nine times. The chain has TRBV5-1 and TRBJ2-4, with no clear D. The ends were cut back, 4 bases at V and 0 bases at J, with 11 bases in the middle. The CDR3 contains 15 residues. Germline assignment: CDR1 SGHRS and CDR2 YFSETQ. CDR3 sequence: CASSKETLAKNIQYF. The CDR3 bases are TGCGCCAGCAGCAAGGAGACCCTAGCCAAAAACATTCAGTACTTC.

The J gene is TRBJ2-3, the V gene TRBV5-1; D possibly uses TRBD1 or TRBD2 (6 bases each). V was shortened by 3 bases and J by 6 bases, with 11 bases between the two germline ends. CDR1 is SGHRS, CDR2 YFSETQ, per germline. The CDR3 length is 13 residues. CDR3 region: CASSWGAVDTQYF. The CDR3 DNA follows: TGCGCCAGCAGCTGGGGGGCGGTGGATACGCAGTATTTT.

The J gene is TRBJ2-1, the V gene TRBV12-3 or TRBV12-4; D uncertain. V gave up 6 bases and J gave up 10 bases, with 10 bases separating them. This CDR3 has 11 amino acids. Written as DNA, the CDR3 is TGTGCCAGCAGAAAAAGGACCGAGCAGTTCTTC. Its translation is CASRKRTEQFF.

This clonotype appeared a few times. The CDR3 bases are TGTGCCAGCACCCGGATCCAAGCGGGAGGGCCAGTGTTCTTC. Amino acid sequence: CASTRIQAGGPVFF. V is TRBV3-1 and J is TRBJ2-1; 10 bases match TRBD2. This CDR3 is 14 amino acids long. Unmatched junction bases numbered 15, after V lost 7 bases and J lost 15 bases. Germline CDR1 reads LGHDT; CDR2 reads YNNKEL (reference sequence).

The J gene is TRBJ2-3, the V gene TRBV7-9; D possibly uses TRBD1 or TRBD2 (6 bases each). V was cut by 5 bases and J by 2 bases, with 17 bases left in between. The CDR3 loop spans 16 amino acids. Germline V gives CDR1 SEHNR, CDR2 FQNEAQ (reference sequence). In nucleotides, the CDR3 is TGTGCCAGCAGCCCAGGGGATGCGGGACACACAGATACGCAGTATTTT. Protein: CASSPGDAGHTDTQYF.